The next 24 T cell receptor beta chains were all read from a single sample in a study of CD8 T cells in ankylosing spondylitis. TCRdb independently ran MiXCR on the 5' RACE reads; one entry per CDR3 protein. The repertoire consists of 250,000 to 350,000 distinct CDR3 sequences, with around 21% occurring once and the leading ten covering about 3.5%. The sample comprised blood, either unsorted or a sorted T cell fraction (not recorded which). The receptor set was obtained from a female donor with ankylosing spondylitis or in good health (not recorded which).

This clonotype was observed a single time. The CDR3: CASSWDRAGGQPQHF. In DNA form, the CDR3 reads TGTGCCAGCAGCTGGGACAGGGCCGGCGGTCAGCCCCAGCATTTT. The chain combines TRBV6-1 with TRBJ1-5, with 9 bases lining up with TRBD1. The junction had 9 bases not matched to a gene; V was cut back by 6 bases and J by 6 bases. In germline, CDR1 is MNHNS, CDR2 SASEGT. This CDR3 comprises 15 residues.

This clonotype was found a few times. The chain is built from TRBV5-4 and TRBJ2-7; 9 bases align to TRBD2. This CDR3 comprises 14 residues. After removal of 1 base from V and 6 bases from J, the junction contained 5 bases not matched to a gene. CDR1 and CDR2 (germline): SGHNT, YYREEE (reference sequence). CDR3 DNA: TGTGCCAGCAGCTTGTCAATAGCGGGAGCCGAGCAGTACTTC. Translated, it gives CASSLSIAGAEQYF.

This clonotype has ten or more counts. The J gene is TRBJ2-7, the V gene TRBV10-3; D is undetermined. The CDR3 extends over 11 amino acids. V was pared by 2 bases and J by 4 bases, with 3 bases between. Germline V gene sequence: CDR1 ENHRY, CDR2 SYGVKD. Here the CDR3 DNA reads TGTGCCATCAGTGAGGGTTACGAGCAGTACTTC. Translated: CAISEGYEQYF.

This clonotype was observed a handful of times. CDR3 amino acids: CASSDFLAGGPWSDTQYF. The CDR3 nucleotides read TGTGCCAGCAGTGACTTCCTAGCGGGAGGGCCGTGGTCAGATACGCAGTATTTT. The chain has TRBV25-1 and TRBJ2-3; TRBD2 aligns across 12 bases. V lost 3 bases and J lost 4; bases outside the gene matches: 11. The CDR3 is 18 residues long. Germline V gene data show CDR1 as MGHDK and CDR2 as SYGVNS.

The V call is TRBV19, the J call TRBJ2-6, with TRBD2 identical over 10 bases. The V gene's germline CDR1 is LNHDA and CDR2 SQIVND (reference sequence). This CDR3 comprises 19 residues. J lost 0 bases, V lost 4 bases, and 9 bases had no gene match. The CDR3, as DNA: TGTGCCAGTAGTAGGCAGGGCCGGACTAGCGGCTCTGGGGCCAACGTCCTGACTTTC. This encodes CASSRQGRTSGSGANVLTF.

This clonotype was seen more than once but under ten times. V and J are TRBV6-1 and TRBJ2-2; 12 bases match TRBD2. This CDR3 spans 19 amino acids. V shed 8 bases and J 1 base; nucleotides not matched to a gene: 14. Germline loops: CDR1 MNHNS, CDR2 SASEGT. The CDR3: CASLKRTSGVGWNTGELFF. CDR3 nucleotides: TGTGCCAGCCTCAAACGGACTAGCGGGGTTGGGTGGAACACCGGGGAGCTGTTTTTT.

The rearrangement joins TRBV12-3 or TRBV12-4 to TRBJ1-1; D gene unclear. V was shortened by 3 bases and J by 4 bases, with 12 bases between the two germline ends. CDR3 length equals 14 residues. CDR3 sequence: CASSFWGDGTEAFF. CDR3 bases: TGTGCCAGCAGTTTTTGGGGAGATGGCACTGAAGCTTTCTTT.

The J gene is TRBJ2-7, the V gene TRBV5-1, with 9 bases lining up with TRBD1. Trimming cost V 4 bases and J 5 bases; bases outside gene matches: 7. CDR1 and CDR2 from the germline V gene are SGHRS and YFSETQ. The CDR3 sequence is 14 residues long. The chain's CDR3 is CASSTDRGMDEQYF. The CDR3 nucleotides read TGCGCCAGCAGCACAGACAGGGGGATGGACGAGCAGTACTTC.

This clonotype was seen only a few times. V gene TRBV6-2 or TRBV6-3 combines with J gene TRBJ2-2; the D gene is possibly TRBD2 (6 bases). Germline V gene sequence: CDR1 MNHEY, CDR2 SVGEGT. V lost 6 bases to trimming and J lost 1 base, with 15 bases between them. This CDR3 has 16 amino acids. The CDR3 bases are TGTGCCAGCAGCCCGGAGGGTCGTGGGAACACCGGGGAGCTGTTTTTT. It is translated as CASSPEGRGNTGELFF.

This clonotype has more than one count but fewer than ten. V gene TRBV5-5 combines with J gene TRBJ1-1; D not resolved. This CDR3 has 15 amino acids. Germline V gene sequence: CDR1 SGHKS, CDR2 YYEKEE (reference sequence). Trimming removed 3 bases from V and 2 bases from J, with 14 bases in between. This CDR3 is CASSYKDPYNTEAFF. Here the CDR3 DNA reads TGTGCCAGCAGCTATAAAGACCCGTATAACACTGAAGCTTTCTTT. Looking up the rest from reference TRBV5-5 and TRBJ1-1 gives the full variable domain: DAGVTQSPTHLIKTRGQQVTLRCSPISGHKSVSWYQQVLGQGPQFIFQYYEKEERGRGNFPDRFSARQFPNYSSELNVNALLLGDSALYLCASSYKDPYNTEAFFGQGTRLTVV.

In its sample, this clonotype was seen many times. The chain recombines TRBV28 with TRBJ2-3; D remains unclear. The germline V gene has CDR1 MDHEN and CDR2 SYDVKM. The V gene lost 5 bases and the J gene lost 5 bases, with 11 bases spanning the gap. This CDR3 is 13 amino acids long. CDR3 residues: CASSLGRLDTQYF. The DNA for the CDR3 is TGTGCCAGCAGTCTAGGCAGGTTAGATACGCAGTATTTT.

This clonotype was recorded many times. The genes are TRBV5-1 and TRBJ2-2; D is perhaps TRBD1 (6 bases). The CDR3 has 16 amino acids. Trimming removed 4 bases from V and 0 bases from J, with 13 bases in between. Germline V CDR1 and CDR2: SGHRS, YFSETQ. In nucleotides, the CDR3 is TGCGCCAGCAGCAGAAACAGGGCTTCGAACACCGGGGAGCTGTTTTTT. Its protein is CASSRNRASNTGELFF. Based on the CDR3 plus reference TRBV5-1 and TRBJ2-2, the full variable domain is KAGVTQTPRYLIKTRGQQVTLSCSPISGHRSVSWYQQTPGQGLQFLFEYFSETQRNKGNFPGRFSGRQFSNSRSEMNVSTLELGDSALYLCASSRNRASNTGELFFGEGSRLTVL.

This clonotype was detected a few times. The J gene is TRBJ2-3, the V gene TRBV11-2, with 9 positions matching TRBD2. J gave up 1 base and V 5 bases, and 13 bases lay outside the gene matches. CDR1 is SGHAT, CDR2 FQNNGV, per germline. The CDR3 extends over 18 amino acids. CDR3 in DNA: TGTGCCAGCAGCCCGCTGGGTAGCGGGAGAACCGGCACAGATACGCAGTATTTT. Protein product: CASSPLGSGRTGTDTQYF.

In this sample, this clonotype turned up a few times. This chain links TRBV6-5 with TRBJ1-6; 9 bases align to TRBD1. V shed 0 bases, J shed 6 bases, and the junction held 3 bases outside the gene matches. The V gene's germline CDR1 is MNHEY and CDR2 SVGAGI. This CDR3 has 16 amino acids. The CDR3 DNA follows: TGTGCCAGCAGTTACTCCCCGGGACAGGGTAATTCACCCCTCCACTTT. Translation: CASSYSPGQGNSPLHF.

The chain joins TRBV20-1 to TRBJ2-3; D unclear. With 3 bases removed from V and 2 bases from J, the gap between germline ends came to 12 bases. In germline, CDR1 is DFQATT, CDR2 SNEGSKA (reference sequence). CDR3 length: 14 amino acids. This CDR3 reads CSARVHPYTDTQYF. The CDR3 region has the DNA TGCAGTGCTAGGGTACACCCGTACACAGATACGCAGTATTTT.

This clonotype was recorded a few times. CDR3 DNA sequence: TGTGCCAGCAGCCGCCGAAGCAAGACGGCTTATGGCTACACCTTC. Its protein is CASSRRSKTAYGYTF. The chain uses TRBV6-1 and TRBJ1-2; D is ambiguous. Per germline, CDR1 MNHNS and CDR2 SASEGT. The CDR3 loop spans 15 amino acids. The V gene lost 6 bases and the J gene lost 5 bases, with 19 bases spanning the gap.

This clonotype came up many times. This chain connects TRBV9 to TRBJ2-2; D perhaps matches TRBD2 (6 bases). This CDR3 spans 14 amino acids. The V gene lost 1 base and the J gene lost 7 bases, with 11 bases spanning the gap. Germline-derived CDR1 and CDR2 are SGDLS and YYNGEE. Written as DNA, the CDR3 is TGTGCCAGCAGCGTACCCGGCGGGAACGGGGAGCTGTTTTTT. Its translation is CASSVPGGNGELFF.

At least ten counts were recorded for this clonotype. The chain combines TRBV29-1 with TRBJ2-5, with D perhaps TRBD2 (7 bases). Germline loops: CDR1 SQVTM, CDR2 ANQGSEA. CDR3 size: 13 residues. CDR3 sequence: CTGGGGREETQYF. The DNA of the CDR3 is TGCACAGGAGGGGGGGGAAGGGAAGAGACCCAGTACTTC. The variable domain in full, completed from reference TRBV29-1 and TRBJ2-5, reads SAVISQKPSRDICQRGTSLTIQCQVDSQVTMMFWYRQQPGQSLTLIATANQGSEATYESGFVIDKFPISRPNLTFSTLTVSNMSPEDSSIYLCTGGGGREETQYFGPGTRLLVL.

This clonotype was observed a few times. The rearrangement links TRBV7-9 to TRBJ2-3; 8 nucleotides agree with TRBD1. The CDR3 is 15 residues long. The germline gives CDR1 SEHNR, CDR2 FQNEAQ (reference sequence). The V and J ends lost 5 bases and 3 bases, in that order; junction bases with no gene match: 7. This CDR3 reads CASSVGQGRTDTQYF. The CDR3 bases are TGTGCCAGCAGCGTCGGACAGGGACGTACAGATACGCAGTATTTT.

The rearrangement joins TRBV7-2 to TRBJ1-5; the match to TRBD1 covers 8 bases. Germline V gene lookup returns CDR1 SGHTA and CDR2 FQGNSA. V shed 4 bases, J shed 3 bases, and the junction held 11 bases outside the gene matches. The CDR3 has 17 residues. CDR3 sequence: CASSSLGRGLVNQPQHF. Written as DNA, the CDR3 is TGTGCCAGCAGCTCTCTCGGCAGGGGGCTTGTCAATCAGCCCCAGCATTTT.

The J gene is TRBJ2-1, the V gene TRBV27; D not resolved. Germline V CDR1 and CDR2: MNHEY, SMNVEV (reference sequence). CDR3 length: 13 amino acids. The germline V and J ends were trimmed by 6 bases and 2 bases, with 8 bases remaining between them. CDR3: CASSRHAYNEQFF. In nucleotides, the CDR3 is TGTGCCAGCAGCCGACACGCCTACAATGAGCAGTTCTTC.

The rearrangement uses TRBV7-2 and TRBJ2-2; a possible D gene is TRBD2 (5 bases). Germline CDR1 is SGHTA and CDR2 is FQGNSA. Trimming took off 5 bases at V and 6 bases at J, with 16 bases between the two ends. The CDR3 totals 15 residues. CDR3 region: CASSPPAGGPGELFF. The CDR3 nucleotides are TGTGCCAGCAGCCCACCCGCCGGAGGTCCCGGGGAGCTGTTTTTT.

This chain connects TRBV12-3 or TRBV12-4 to TRBJ2-1; 11 nucleotides agree with TRBD2. Germline trimming cut 0 bases from V and 9 bases from J; bases unmatched to any gene: 10. This CDR3 comprises 17 residues. The CDR3 reads CASSLASSTSGSGEQFF. The CDR3 coding sequence is TGTGCCAGCAGTTTAGCGTCTTCCACTAGCGGGAGCGGTGAGCAGTTCTTC.

The chain carries TRBV29-1 and TRBJ2-7; the D gene is possibly TRBD1 (6 bases). Germline lookup yields CDR1 SQVTM and CDR2 ANQGSEA. Trimming cost V 4 bases and J 5 bases, with 9 bases left between them. CDR3 length: 11 amino acids. In nucleotides, the CDR3 is TGCAGCGTTGTCAGGGGCCACGAGCAGTACTTC. It codes for CSVVRGHEQYF.